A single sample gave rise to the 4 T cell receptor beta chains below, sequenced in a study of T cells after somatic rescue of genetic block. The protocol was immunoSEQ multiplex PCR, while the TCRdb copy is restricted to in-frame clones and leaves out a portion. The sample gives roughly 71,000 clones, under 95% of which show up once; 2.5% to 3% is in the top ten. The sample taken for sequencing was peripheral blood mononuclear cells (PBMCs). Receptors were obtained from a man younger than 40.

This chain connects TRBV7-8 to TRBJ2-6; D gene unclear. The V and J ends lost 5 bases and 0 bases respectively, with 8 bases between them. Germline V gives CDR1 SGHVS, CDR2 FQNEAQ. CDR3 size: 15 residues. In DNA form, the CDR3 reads TGTGCCAGCAGCCGTGCACGCTCTGGGGCCAACGTCCTGACTTTC. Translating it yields CASSRARSGANVLTF.

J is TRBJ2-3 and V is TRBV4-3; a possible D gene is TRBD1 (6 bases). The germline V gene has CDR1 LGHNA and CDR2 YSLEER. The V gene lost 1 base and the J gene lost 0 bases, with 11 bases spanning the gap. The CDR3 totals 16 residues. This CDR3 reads CASSQGTASSTDTQYF. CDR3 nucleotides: TGCGCCAGCAGCCAAGGGACAGCCTCTAGCACAGATACGCAGTATTTT.

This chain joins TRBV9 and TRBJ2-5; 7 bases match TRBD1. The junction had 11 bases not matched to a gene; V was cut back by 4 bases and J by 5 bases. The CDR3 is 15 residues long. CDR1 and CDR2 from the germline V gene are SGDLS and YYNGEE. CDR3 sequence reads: CASSTRDRPQETQYF. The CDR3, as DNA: TGTGCCAGCAGCACCCGGGACAGACCTCAGGAGACCCAGTACTTC.

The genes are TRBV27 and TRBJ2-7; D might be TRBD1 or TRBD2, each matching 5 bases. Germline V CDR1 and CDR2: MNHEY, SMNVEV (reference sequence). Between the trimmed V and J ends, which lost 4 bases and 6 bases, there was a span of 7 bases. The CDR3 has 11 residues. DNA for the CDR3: TGTGCCAGCAGTTGGGGGACCGAGCAGTACTTC. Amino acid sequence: CASSWGTEQYF.